This is a list of T cell receptor beta chains from one sample in a study of T-cell memory formation after mild COVID-19. TCRdb processed the 5' RACE reads anew with MiXCR; each CDR3 protein has one entry. The data contain approximately 500,000 distinct CDR3 sequences, around 25% of them singletons. The sequenced material came from PBMCs or a T cell subset sorted from them (not recorded which). The origin of the receptors is an adult woman who had mild COVID-19 (a few samples of this study predate the infection). Cell type and time point are not known. The CDR3 runs from the conserved cysteine through the conserved F or W. The order of the fields is D gene, clone size, V gene, J gene, CDR3 DNA, CDR3 protein. D genes are given only for firm matches. For some rows the clone size is stated as once, few or many, or as a class when expanded; others skip it.

NA	NA	TRBV7-8	TRBJ1-5	TGTGCCAGCAGCCGCTGGCCAGGGCCTAATCAGCCCCAGCATTTT	CASSRWPGPNQPQHF
TRBD2	few	TRBV6-5	TRBJ2-1	TGTGCCAGCAGATTTCGGGACTATAATGAGCAGTTCTTC	CASRFRDYNEQFF
NA	NA	TRBV7-6	TRBJ2-2	TGTGCCAGCACCTTCCGTGGTCAGGGGGGCGGGGAGCTGTTTTTT	CASTFRGQGGGELFF
TRBD1	few	TRBV30	TRBJ1-6	TGTGCCTGGACGGACAGGGGGCCGGGTTCACCCCTCCACTTT	CAWTDRGPGSPLHF
NA	few	TRBV9	TRBJ1-2	TGTGCCAGCAGCGTAGATGGGGGGATCAACTATGGCTACACCTTC	CASSVDGGINYGYTF
NA	few	TRBV20-1	TRBJ2-2	TGCAGTGCTAGAGTCAGGGGCCCTAGGGAGCTGTTTTTT	CSARVRGPRELFF
NA	NA	TRBV4-2	TRBJ1-2	TGTGCCAGCAGCCAAGAGACAGCGAACTATGGCTACACCTTC	CASSQETANYGYTF
TRBD1	NA	TRBV7-2	TRBJ2-1	TGTGCCAGCAGCTTACGGGACAGCCTCTACAATGAGCAGTTCTTC	CASSLRDSLYNEQFF
TRBD2	NA	TRBV7-9	TRBJ2-1	TGTGCCAGCAGCTTCACTAGCGCCTCCTACAATGAGCAGTTCTTC	CASSFTSASYNEQFF
TRBD1	few	TRBV12-3/TRBV12-4	TRBJ1-1	TGTGCCAGCAGTGTAAGACAGGGGATGGCAACTGAAGCTTTCTTT	CASSVRQGMATEAFF
NA	many	TRBV29-1	TRBJ1-1	TGCAGCGTTGAAGACCCGGTCCGGCGCATGAACACTGAAGCTTTCTTT	CSVEDPVRRMNTEAFF
NA	few	TRBV19	TRBJ2-3	TGTGCCAGTAGTCCCATCGGAGATACGCAGTATTTT	CASSPIGDTQYF
NA	NA	TRBV7-2	TRBJ2-7	TGTGCCAGCAGCCCCGGACACAGCTCCTACGAGCAGTACTTC	CASSPGHSSYEQYF
NA	NA	TRBV10-3	TRBJ1-5	TGTGCCATCAGTGAGTCCGGGATGGGCAATCAGCCCCAGCATTTT	CAISESGMGNQPQHF
TRBD2	NA	TRBV30	TRBJ2-1	TGTGCCTGGAGTCCCCCGGGACTAGCGGGAGGGCTCGCCTACAATGAGCAGTTCTTC	CAWSPPGLAGGLAYNEQFF
TRBD1	few	TRBV5-1	TRBJ1-2	TGCGCCAGCAGCTTATCCAGGGGGCAAGGCTACACCTTC	CASSLSRGQGYTF
NA	NA	TRBV11-3	TRBJ1-6	TGTGCCAGCAGCTTGGGGGCGGCGGATTCACCCCTCCACTTT	CASSLGAADSPLHF
TRBD2	NA	TRBV5-5	TRBJ2-1	TGTGCCAGCAGCTTGTTATTAGCGGGAGGTATCGATGAGCAGTTCTTC	CASSLLLAGGIDEQFF
TRBD1	few	TRBV9	TRBJ1-2	TGTGCCAGCAGTCTTACCGGGACAGGGAACTATGGCTACACCTTC	CASSLTGTGNYGYTF
TRBD1	NA	TRBV4-1	TRBJ1-1	TGCGCCAGCAGCCGTCAGGGGGGGGTTAACACTGAAGCTTTCTTT	CASSRQGGVNTEAFF
NA	few	TRBV13	TRBJ2-1	TGTGCCAGCAGCCCACAACTAGGGCGGGGTGGGGATATCGGATACAATGAGCAGTTCTTC	CASSPQLGRGGDIGYNEQFF
NA	few	TRBV3-1	TRBJ1-4	TGTGCCAGCAGCCCCCCGGGGGTCGCTAATGAAAAACTGTTTTTT	CASSPPGVANEKLFF
TRBD2	NA	TRBV7-9	TRBJ2-7	TGTGCCAGCAGCCCCGGGTGGACTAGCGGGAGGTACGAGCAGTACTTC	CASSPGWTSGRYEQYF
NA	few	TRBV5-1	TRBJ2-3	TGCGCCAGCAGCTTGGTCGGACTCGCTCCCACAGATACGCAGTATTTT	CASSLVGLAPTDTQYF
TRBD1	NA	TRBV7-2	TRBJ1-1	TGTGCCAGCAGCCGGGACAGCTTCTCCACTGAAGCTTTCTTT	CASSRDSFSTEAFF
TRBD1	NA	TRBV11-2	TRBJ1-1	TGTGCCAGCAGAAACGAGGCAGGGGGCGCAGCTTTCTTT	CASRNEAGGAAFF
NA	few	TRBV7-3	TRBJ2-1	TGTGCCAGCAGCTTAACGGGGGACCGCAATGAGCAGTTCTTC	CASSLTGDRNEQFF
NA	NA	TRBV29-1	TRBJ1-3	TGCAGCGTTGATACAGCCTCTGGAAACACCATATATTTT	CSVDTASGNTIYF
TRBD2	NA	TRBV5-1	TRBJ2-3	TGCGCCAGCAGCCCTAAGACTAGCGGAACAGATACGCAGTATTTT	CASSPKTSGTDTQYF
NA	NA	TRBV6-5	TRBJ1-2	TGTGCCAGCAGTTACCGGGACCAGGGGAGGGGAAACTATGGCTACACCTTC	CASSYRDQGRGNYGYTF
NA	once	TRBV11-2	TRBJ1-5	TGTGCCAGCAGCTTAGAGCGGAGTAGCAATCAGCCCCAGCATTTT	CASSLERSSNQPQHF
NA	NA	TRBV5-1	TRBJ1-5	TGCGCCATCACACAGTGCGCGGGCCAGCCCCAGCATTTT	CAITQCAGQPQHF
TRBD2	few	TRBV12-3/TRBV12-4	TRBJ2-7	TGTGCCAGCAGTTCAGCGGGGGGCTTCTACGAGCAGTACTTC	CASSSAGGFYEQYF
NA	few	TRBV12-3/TRBV12-4	TRBJ2-6	TGTGCCATTACGACTCGCTCTGGGGCCAACGTCCTGACTTTC	CAITTRSGANVLTF
TRBD2	few	TRBV9	TRBJ2-3	TGTGCCAGCAGCGCCTCGGGACTAGCGGGAGAGGGGAAGGGCACAGATACGCAGTATTTT	CASSASGLAGEGKGTDTQYF
TRBD2	many	TRBV20-1	TRBJ2-4	TGCAGTGCTAGGTGGGGAGGGACGGCTAAAAACATTCAGTACTTC	CSARWGGTAKNIQYF
TRBD2	few	TRBV2	TRBJ2-7	TGTGCCAGCAGCCTAGCGGGAGCGACCCACTCCTACGAGCAGTACTTC	CASSLAGATHSYEQYF
NA	NA	TRBV11-2	TRBJ2-1	TGTGCCAGCAGCTCCCGGGGGTGGGAGGAGCAGTTCTTC	CASSSRGWEEQFF
TRBD1	NA	TRBV6-1	TRBJ1-6	TGTGCCAGCAGTAAGGACAGGGGCGCGAGCTCCTATAATTCACCCCTCCACTTT	CASSKDRGASSYNSPLHF
TRBD1	NA	TRBV20-1	TRBJ1-1	TGCAGTGCTCCCCGGACAGGGAACACTGAAGCTTTCTTT	CSAPRTGNTEAFF
TRBD2	NA	TRBV12-3/TRBV12-4	TRBJ2-7	TGTGCCAGCAGCGTACTAGCGGAGCAGTACTTC	CASSVLAEQYF
TRBD1	NA	TRBV7-9	TRBJ2-1	TGTGCCAGCAGCTTAGTGACAGGGCTCAGGGAGCAGTTCTTC	CASSLVTGLREQFF
TRBD2	few	TRBV5-5	TRBJ2-1	TGTGCCAGCAGCTTTTTGAGCGGGGGTTACAATGAGCAGTTCTTC	CASSFLSGGYNEQFF
NA	NA	TRBV12-3/TRBV12-4	TRBJ2-1	TGTGCCAGCAGTTCCCCGGATGAGCAGTTCTTC	CASSSPDEQFF
TRBD2	few	TRBV14	TRBJ2-6	TGTGCCAGCAGCCGAGTTGCGGGGGCTGGGGCCAACGTCCTGACTTTC	CASSRVAGAGANVLTF
NA	few	TRBV29-1	TRBJ1-3	TGCAGCGCCGAACAAATGCAGCTTGGAAACACCATATATTTT	CSAEQMQLGNTIYF
NA	few	TRBV29-1	TRBJ1-2	TGCAGCGTCGCCTTCTGGGGGAGTGGCTACACCTTC	CSVAFWGSGYTF
NA	NA	TRBV24-1	TRBJ1-1	TGTGCCACCAGTGAATACGAACAGGGTGGAGCTTTCTTT	CATSEYEQGGAFF
NA	NA	TRBV7-9	TRBJ2-1	TGTGCCAGCAGCTTAGATTGTTGTGCAGGCGGGTGTCGTCTTGAGCAGTTCTTC	CASSLDCCAGGCRLEQFF
NA	NA	TRBV7-9	TRBJ2-5	TGTGCCAGCAGGTGGGGTTCGGAGACCCAGTACTTC	CASRWGSETQYF
TRBD1	NA	TRBV9	TRBJ2-1	TGTGCCAGCAGCGTCAGGGACAGAAATGGGAATGAGCAGTTCTTC	CASSVRDRNGNEQFF
NA	few	TRBV6-4	TRBJ2-4	TGTGCCAGCAGTGAAGAGATGGGAACGCGGAACATTCAGTACTTC	CASSEEMGTRNIQYF
NA	NA	TRBV27	TRBJ1-1	TGTGCCAGCAGTCCGAACCCGGACAGATCCACTGAAGCTTTCTTT	CASSPNPDRSTEAFF